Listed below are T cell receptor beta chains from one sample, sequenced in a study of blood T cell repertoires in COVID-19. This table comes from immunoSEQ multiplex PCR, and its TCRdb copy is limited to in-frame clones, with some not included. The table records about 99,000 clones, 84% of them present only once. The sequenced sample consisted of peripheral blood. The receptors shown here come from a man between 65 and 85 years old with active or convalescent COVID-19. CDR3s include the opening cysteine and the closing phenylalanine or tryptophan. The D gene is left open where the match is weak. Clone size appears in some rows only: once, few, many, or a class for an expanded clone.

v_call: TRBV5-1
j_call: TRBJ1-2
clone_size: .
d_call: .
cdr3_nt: TGCGCCAGCAGCTCCGGACTTTCCTATACTCGCGGCTACACCTTC
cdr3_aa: CASSSGLSYTRGYTF

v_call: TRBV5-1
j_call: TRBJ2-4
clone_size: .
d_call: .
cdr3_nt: TGCGCCAGCAGCTTGGCCCAGGGGTCCTCAGCCAAAAACATTCAGTACTTC
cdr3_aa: CASSLAQGSSAKNIQYF

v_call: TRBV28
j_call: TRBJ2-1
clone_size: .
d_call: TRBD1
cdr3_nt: TGTGCCAGCACAGGGGGCTCCTACAATGAGCAGTTCTTC
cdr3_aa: CASTGGSYNEQFF

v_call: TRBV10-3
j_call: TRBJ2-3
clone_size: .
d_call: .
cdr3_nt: TGTGCCATCACCCCCTCCCCTAGCGAATTAACAGATACGCAGTATTTT
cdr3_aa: CAITPSPSELTDTQYF

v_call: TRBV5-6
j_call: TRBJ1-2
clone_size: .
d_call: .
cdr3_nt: TGTGCCAGCAGCTTCGTGGGAAGCGGAGCTAACTATGGCTACACCTTC
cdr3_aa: CASSFVGSGANYGYTF

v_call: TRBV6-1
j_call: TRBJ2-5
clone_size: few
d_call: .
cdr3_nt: TGTGCCAGCAGTGACGGGACTGCCCCTGGGGCAGAGACCCAGTACTTC
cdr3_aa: CASSDGTAPGAETQYF

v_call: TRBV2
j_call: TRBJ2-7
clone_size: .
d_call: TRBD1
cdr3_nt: TGTGCCAGCAGTGCGGGACAGGGAATAGGCGAGCAGTACTTC
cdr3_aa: CASSAGQGIGEQYF

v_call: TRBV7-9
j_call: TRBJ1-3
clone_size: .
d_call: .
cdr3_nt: TGTGCCAGCAGCCCAAGCGGTGGAAACACCATATATTTT
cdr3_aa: CASSPSGGNTIYF

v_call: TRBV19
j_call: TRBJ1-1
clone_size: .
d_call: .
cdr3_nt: TGTGCCAGTAGTAGGCTGCCAGGGCAGTCGAACACTGAAGCTTTCTTT
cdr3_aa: CASSRLPGQSNTEAFF

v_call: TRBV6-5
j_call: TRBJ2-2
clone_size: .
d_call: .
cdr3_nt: TGTGCCAGCAGGCACCTTACATTGAACACCGGGGAGCTGTTTTTT
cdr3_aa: CASRHLTLNTGELFF

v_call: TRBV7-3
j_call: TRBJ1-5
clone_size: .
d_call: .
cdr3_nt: TGTGCCAGCAGCTTAGCAGGCCTCAATCAGCCCCAGCATTTT
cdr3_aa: CASSLAGLNQPQHF

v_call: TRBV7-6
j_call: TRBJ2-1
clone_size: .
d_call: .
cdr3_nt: TGTGCCAGCAGCTTCAGGACAGAAAAAAAATACAATGAGCAGTTCTTC
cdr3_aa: CASSFRTEKKYNEQFF

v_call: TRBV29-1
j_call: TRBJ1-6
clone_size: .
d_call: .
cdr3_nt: TGCAGCGTCGGGAGCTCCTATAATTCACCCCTCCACTTT
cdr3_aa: CSVGSSYNSPLHF

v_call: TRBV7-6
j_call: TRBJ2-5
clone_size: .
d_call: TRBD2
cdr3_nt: TGTGCCAGCAGCTTAGTGGGCCAGAGCGGGGGGGCCAGAGAGACCCAGTACTTC
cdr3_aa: CASSLVGQSGGARETQYF

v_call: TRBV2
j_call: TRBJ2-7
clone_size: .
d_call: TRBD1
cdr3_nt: TGTGCCAGCAGTGACAACAGGGGGCGGTCCTACGAGCAGTACTTC
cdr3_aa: CASSDNRGRSYEQYF

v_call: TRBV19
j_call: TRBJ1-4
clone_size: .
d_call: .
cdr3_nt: TGTGCCAGTACCCCCGTAGCCCGAGGGAGTGAAAAACTGTTTTTT
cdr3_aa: CASTPVARGSEKLFF

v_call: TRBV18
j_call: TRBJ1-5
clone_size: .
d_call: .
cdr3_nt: TGTGCCAGCTCACCACTCAGGGATAGCAATCAGCCCCAGCATTTT
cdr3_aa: CASSPLRDSNQPQHF

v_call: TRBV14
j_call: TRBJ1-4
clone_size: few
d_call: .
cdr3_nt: TGTGCCAGCAGCCAACGATACACGGTAGAGGTTGAAAAACTGTTTTTT
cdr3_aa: CASSQRYTVEVEKLFF

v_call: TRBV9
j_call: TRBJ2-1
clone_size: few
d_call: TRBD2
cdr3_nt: TGTGCCAGCAGTGGTGTGCGGGGGGCCCCCTACAATGAGCAGTTCTTC
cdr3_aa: CASSGVRGAPYNEQFF

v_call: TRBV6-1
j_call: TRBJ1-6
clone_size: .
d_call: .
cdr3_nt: TGTGCCAGCAGTGACAGGGTTTCACCCCTCCACTTT
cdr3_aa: CASSDRVSPLHF

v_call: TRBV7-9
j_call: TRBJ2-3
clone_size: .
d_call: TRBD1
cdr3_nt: TGTGCCAGCAGCTCATGGGGGACAGGGGAGTCGGCAGATACGCAGTATTTT
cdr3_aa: CASSSWGTGESADTQYF

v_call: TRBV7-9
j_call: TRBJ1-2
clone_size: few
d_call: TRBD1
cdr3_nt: TGTGCCAGCAGCTTACTGGACAGGGGAGGCTACACCTTC
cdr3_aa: CASSLLDRGGYTF

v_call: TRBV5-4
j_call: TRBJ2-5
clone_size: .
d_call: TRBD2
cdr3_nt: TGTGCCAGCAGCTACGGGACTAGCGGGGAGACCCAGTACTTC
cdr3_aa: CASSYGTSGETQYF

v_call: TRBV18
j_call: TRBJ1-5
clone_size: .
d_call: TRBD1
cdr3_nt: TGTGCCAGCTCAGGCTCAGGGGGCGACCAGCCCCAGCATTTT
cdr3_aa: CASSGSGGDQPQHF

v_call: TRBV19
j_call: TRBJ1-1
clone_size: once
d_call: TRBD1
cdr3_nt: TGTGCCAGTAGTACAGGGGGCGCGATTCGGACTGAAGCTTTCTTT
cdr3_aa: CASSTGGAIRTEAFF

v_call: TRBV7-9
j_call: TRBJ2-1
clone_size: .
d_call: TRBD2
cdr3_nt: TGTGCCAGCAGCGGACCCGGACTAGCGGGGGGGCTGTCCTACAATGAGCAGTTCTTC
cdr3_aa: CASSGPGLAGGLSYNEQFF

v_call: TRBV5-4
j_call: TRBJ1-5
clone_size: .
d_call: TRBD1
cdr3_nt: TGTGCCAGCAGCCCTCGGACAGGTCAAATCAAGGCCCAGCATTTT
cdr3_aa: CASSPRTGQIKAQHF

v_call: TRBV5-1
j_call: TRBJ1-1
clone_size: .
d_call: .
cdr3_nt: TGCGCCAGCAGCTTGCAGGTCTTGGGTACTGAAGCTTTCTTT
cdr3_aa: CASSLQVLGTEAFF

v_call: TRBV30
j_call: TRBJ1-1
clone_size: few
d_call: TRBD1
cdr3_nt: TGTGCCTGGAGTAGAGCCAGGGGGCGCATTTATACTGAAGCTTTCTTT
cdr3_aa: CAWSRARGRIYTEAFF

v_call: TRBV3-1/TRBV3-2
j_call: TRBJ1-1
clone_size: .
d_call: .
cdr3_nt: TGTGCCAGCAGCCATGAACGGGACACTGAAGCTTTCTTT
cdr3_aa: CASSHERDTEAFF

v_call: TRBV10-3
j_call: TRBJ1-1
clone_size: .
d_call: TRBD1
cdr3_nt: TGTGCCACCAATCCGGGACAGGGAGACGGGAGCACTGAAGCTTTCTTT
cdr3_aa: CATNPGQGDGSTEAFF

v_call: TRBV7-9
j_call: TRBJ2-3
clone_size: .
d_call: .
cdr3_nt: TGTGCCAGCAGCCCTAACACAGATACGCAGTATTTT
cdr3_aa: CASSPNTDTQYF

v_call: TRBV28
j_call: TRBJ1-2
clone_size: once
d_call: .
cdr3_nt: TGTGCCAGCAGTCTCGGGAGCCCCTATGGCTACACCTTC
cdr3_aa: CASSLGSPYGYTF

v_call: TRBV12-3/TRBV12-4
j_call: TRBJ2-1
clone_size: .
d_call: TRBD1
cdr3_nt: TGTGCCAGCAGTCCTCGGGACAGGGGGGGGTTCTTC
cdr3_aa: CASSPRDRGGFF

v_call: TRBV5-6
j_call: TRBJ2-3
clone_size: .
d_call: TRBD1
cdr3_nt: TGTGCCAGCAGCTTGGGGGACAGACAAAGCACAGATACGCAGTATTTT
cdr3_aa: CASSLGDRQSTDTQYF

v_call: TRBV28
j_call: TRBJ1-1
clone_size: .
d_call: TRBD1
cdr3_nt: TGTGCCAGCAGTTTATTATCGGGACAGGGAGGGCAAGCTTTCTTT
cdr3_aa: CASSLLSGQGGQAFF

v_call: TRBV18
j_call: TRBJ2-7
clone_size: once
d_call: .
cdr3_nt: TGTGCCAGCTCAGGGCAGGGAACCTACGAGCAGTACTTC
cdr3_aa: CASSGQGTYEQYF

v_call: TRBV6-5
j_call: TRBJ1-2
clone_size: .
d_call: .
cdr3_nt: TGTGCCAGCAGCTCGCTGGCAGGGTCTAACTATGGCTACACCTTC
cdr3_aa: CASSSLAGSNYGYTF

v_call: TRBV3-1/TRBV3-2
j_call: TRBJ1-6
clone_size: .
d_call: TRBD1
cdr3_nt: TGTGCCAGCAGAGGGGGCAGTCCAAATAATTCACCCCTCCACTTT
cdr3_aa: CASRGGSPNNSPLHF

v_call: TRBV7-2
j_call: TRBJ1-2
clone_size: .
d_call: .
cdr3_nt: TGTGCCAGCAGACTAACACCGGGTCCTGACTATGGCTACACCTTC
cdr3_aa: CASRLTPGPDYGYTF

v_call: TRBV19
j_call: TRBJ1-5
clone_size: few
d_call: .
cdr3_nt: TGTGCCAGTAGTATCGGGGGATCTTATAGCAATCAGCCCCAGCATTTT
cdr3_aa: CASSIGGSYSNQPQHF

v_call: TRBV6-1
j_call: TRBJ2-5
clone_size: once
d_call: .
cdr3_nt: TGTGCCAGCAGTGAAGGGCTGGGGGGGCCGAGGGAGACCCAGTACTTC
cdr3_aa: CASSEGLGGPRETQYF

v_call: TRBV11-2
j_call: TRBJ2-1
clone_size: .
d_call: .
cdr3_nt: TGTGCCAGCAGCGCACGGACAGTTTCTTTTGAGCAGTTCTTC
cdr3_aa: CASSARTVSFEQFF

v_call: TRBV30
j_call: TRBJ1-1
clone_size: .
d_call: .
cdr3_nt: TGTGCCTGGAGTGGACAGCCGAACACTGAAGCTTTCTTT
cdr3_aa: CAWSGQPNTEAFF

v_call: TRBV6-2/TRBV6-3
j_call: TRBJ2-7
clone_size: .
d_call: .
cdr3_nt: TGTGCCAGCAGTTACCCCTCCGAGCAGTACTTC
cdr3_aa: CASSYPSEQYF

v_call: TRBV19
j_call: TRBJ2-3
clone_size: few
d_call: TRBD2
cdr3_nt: TGTGCCAGTAGTATACTAGCGGGGGGCCGCGGGGGAGATACGCAGTATTTT
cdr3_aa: CASSILAGGRGGDTQYF

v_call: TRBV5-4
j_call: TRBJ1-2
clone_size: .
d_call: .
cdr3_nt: TGTGCCAGCAGCTTGGGACTCGGCTATGGCTACACCTTC
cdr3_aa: CASSLGLGYGYTF

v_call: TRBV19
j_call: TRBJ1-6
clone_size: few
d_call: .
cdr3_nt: TGTGCCAGTAGAGACAAGAGCTCCTATAATTCACCCCTCCACTTT
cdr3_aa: CASRDKSSYNSPLHF

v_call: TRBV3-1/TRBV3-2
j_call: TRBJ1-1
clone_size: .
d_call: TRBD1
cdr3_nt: TGTGCCAGCAGCCAAGGGACAGGGGGCCTTTTTGAAGCTTTCTTT
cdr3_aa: CASSQGTGGLFEAFF

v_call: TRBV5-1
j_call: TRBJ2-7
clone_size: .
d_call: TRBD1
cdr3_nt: TGCGCCAGCAGTTCTACAGGGGGCTACGAGCAGTACTTC
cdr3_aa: CASSSTGGYEQYF

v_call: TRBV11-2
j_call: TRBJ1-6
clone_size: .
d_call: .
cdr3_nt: TGTGCCAGCAGCTTAAGCGGGAGCCTATCACCCCTCCACTTT
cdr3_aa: CASSLSGSLSPLHF

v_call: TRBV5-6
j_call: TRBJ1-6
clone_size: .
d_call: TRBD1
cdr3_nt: TGTGCCAGCAGCCTCACAGGGGAGTCCTATAATTCACCCCTCCACTTT
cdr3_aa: CASSLTGESYNSPLHF

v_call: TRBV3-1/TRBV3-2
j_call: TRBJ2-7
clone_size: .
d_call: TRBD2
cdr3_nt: TGTGCCAGCAGCCCAATAGGAGTAGCGGGGGGGCTTTACGAGCAGTACTTC
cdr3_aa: CASSPIGVAGGLYEQYF

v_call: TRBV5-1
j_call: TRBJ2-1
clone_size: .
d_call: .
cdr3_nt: TGCGCCAGCAGCTTGGTGCCTAGTTCTTTCAATGAGCAGTTCTTC
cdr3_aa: CASSLVPSSFNEQFF

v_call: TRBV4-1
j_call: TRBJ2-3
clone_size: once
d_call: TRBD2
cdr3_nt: TGCGCCAGCAGCCAAGATCCTAGCGGGGGGGGAATCGTTAGCACAGATACGCAGTATTTT
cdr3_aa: CASSQDPSGGGIVSTDTQYF

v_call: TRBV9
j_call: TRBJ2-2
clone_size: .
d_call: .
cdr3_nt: TGTGCCAGCAGCGCCCGACAGTACACCGGGGAGCTGTTTTTT
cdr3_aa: CASSARQYTGELFF

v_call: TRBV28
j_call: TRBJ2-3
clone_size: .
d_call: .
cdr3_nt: TGTGCCAGCAGCACCGGGACTCCCAGCACAGATACGCAGTATTTT
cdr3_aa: CASSTGTPSTDTQYF

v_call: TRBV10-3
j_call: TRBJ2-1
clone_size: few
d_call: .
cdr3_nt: TGTGCCATCAGTGAGGTCAGGGTAAATGAGCAGTTCTTC
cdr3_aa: CAISEVRVNEQFF

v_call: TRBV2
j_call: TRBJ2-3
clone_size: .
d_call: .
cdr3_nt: TGTGCCAGCAGTGAGTACAGGAGCACAGATACGCAGTATTTT
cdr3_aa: CASSEYRSTDTQYF

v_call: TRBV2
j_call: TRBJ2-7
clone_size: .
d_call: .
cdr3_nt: TGTGCCAGCAGCCCCCGGAGTTGGTACGAGCAGTACTTC
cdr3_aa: CASSPRSWYEQYF